This TCR beta chain was sequenced for a study of early T cells in non-severe SARS-CoV-2 infection. General study points: A preference for anti-spike CD8 responses marked VDJdb matching, which missed private and CD4 specificities.

As regards this clonotype: Its antigen is undetermined.

The germline V gene encodes CDR1 SQVTM and CDR2 ANQGSEA. The J segment lost 2 bases and the V segment lost 7 bases, leaving 9 bases of the junction unmatched. The CDR3 has 14 amino acids. Attachment of unique molecular identifiers was made to individual cDNA molecules. TCRdb re-called the 5' RACE reads with MiXCR, one entry per CDR3 protein. The sample lists 40,000 to 50,000 distinct CDR3 sequences; more than 4.5% were seen once. The input for sequencing was whole blood, taken at baseline. The chain is built from TRBV29-1 and TRBJ1-2; 8 nucleotides line up with TRBD1. The receptor was derived from an adult who was a healthcare worker with PCR-confirmed SARS-CoV-2 infection or an uninfected control (not recorded which). In DNA form, the CDR3 reads TGCAGCGCCGAACGGACAGGGCGGAACTATGGCTACACCTTC. This sequence encodes CSAERTGRNYGYTF.